This T cell receptor (beta chain) was recorded in a study of blood T cells in healthy people across ages. This clonotype was counted many times. Its antigen remains unknown. V was cut by 0 bases and J by 4 bases, with 12 bases left in between. The CDR3 spans 15 residues. Germline assignment: CDR1 SEHNR and CDR2 FQNEAQ (reference sequence). Using a J-beta primer mix together with a sample-barcoded 5' primer, a second PCR was run for roughly 6 to 11 cycles. In TCRdb, the 5' RACE reads were re-called with MiXCR into one record per CDR3 protein. The sample lists some 890,000 distinct CDR3 sequences, roughly 28% seen once, with roughly 10% in the top ten. Study-level results: CMV status of donors was unknown, possibly confounding expanded clonotype changes.

These data also featured in a second study, about T cells of mothers and their children. This second study says: Donors were three healthy Caucasian mothers and their six children. At about 1.6 ug per 15 ul, all of the extracted RNA went into cDNA synthesis. Compared with unrelated pairs, related mother-child pairs had slightly higher, non-significant overlap.

The clonotype was recovered from a woman aged 40-49 years in good health. The sequenced sample consisted of blood. The chain carries TRBV7-9 and TRBJ1-2; D possibly corresponds to TRBD1 (6 bases). The CDR3 loop reads CASSLATGGLYGYTF. CDR3 nucleotides: TGTGCCAGCAGCTTAGCGACCGGGGGGCTCTATGGCTACACCTTC.